The 27 T cell receptor beta chains presented below share a single source sample, sequenced in a study of T cell repertoires in cytomegalovirus infection. TCRdb independently ran MiXCR on the reads; one entry per CDR3 protein. The table lists approximately 120,000 distinct CDR3 sequences, over 25% of them singletons, with roughly 50% in the top ten. For these TCRs, the target antigens are not known. Sequencing used CD8+ T cells from cultured PBMCs, obtained from culture after CMV antigen stimulation. The receptors derive from a human donor in good health (CMV status not recorded). Some clones in this sample may be carry-over from other donors' samples.

This clonotype was seen more than once but under ten times. The chain has TRBV6-2 or TRBV6-3 and TRBJ2-7; possibly TRBD1 or TRBD2 for D (5 bases each). Germline V gives CDR1 MNHEY, CDR2 SVGEGT. Trimming took 5 bases from V and 0 from J, leaving 11 bases between them. The CDR3 loop spans 14 amino acids. This chain's CDR3 is CASSRPGTSYEQYF. Written as DNA, the CDR3 is TGTGCCAGCAGTCGCCCGGGGACCTCCTACGAGCAGTACTTC.

J is TRBJ2-2 and V is TRBV2; TRBD1 might be the D (5 bases). CDR3 length: 15 amino acids. V dropped 6 bases and J dropped 2 bases, with 13 bases sitting between them. In germline, CDR1 is SNHLY, CDR2 FYNNEI. The CDR3 sequence: CASRGIQENTGELFF. Written as DNA, the CDR3 is TGTGCCAGCAGGGGGATACAGGAAAACACCGGGGAGCTGTTTTTT.

The gene calls are TRBV19 and TRBJ1-1; the D is unclear. This CDR3 is 14 amino acids long. Germline CDR1 reads LNHDA; CDR2 reads SQIVND (reference sequence). V gave up 1 base and J gave up 2 bases, with 8 bases separating them. The CDR3 DNA reads as TGTGCCAGTAGTATAGTCAGTTCAAACACTGAAGCTTTCTTT. Translation: CASSIVSSNTEAFF.

This clonotype was detected ten times or more. V gene TRBV7-2 combines with J gene TRBJ2-5; weak D call: TRBD1 (6 bases). The V end lost 1 base, the J end lost 4 bases, and 13 bases lay between the germline ends. The germline V gene encodes CDR1 SGHTA and CDR2 FQGNSA. The CDR3 spans 15 residues. The CDR3 protein is CASSLVGRGGETQYF. The CDR3 nucleotides are TGTGCCAGCAGCTTAGTAGGGCGAGGGGGAGAGACCCAGTACTTC.

This chain uses TRBV28 with TRBJ2-3; D perhaps matches TRBD1 (6 bases). Germline CDR1 MDHEN, CDR2 SYDVKM. This CDR3 is 16 amino acids long. V dropped 1 base and J dropped 3 bases, with 14 bases sitting between them. In nucleotides, the CDR3 is TGTGCCAGCAGTTTATCACAGGGTTTTTCAACAGATACGCAGTATTTT. Its translation: CASSLSQGFSTDTQYF.

This chain links TRBV4-1 with TRBJ1-4, with D hard to call. The germline V gene encodes CDR1 MGHRA and CDR2 YSYEKL. Trimming stripped 1 base from V and 12 bases from J, with 9 bases between. The CDR3 totals 12 residues. The chain's CDR3 is CASSQGLGQLFF. The CDR3 nucleotides read TGCGCCAGCAGCCAAGGTCTCGGCCAACTGTTTTTT.

V usage is TRBV7-9 and J usage is TRBJ2-1; 11 nucleotides align to TRBD2. The V segment lost 5 bases and the J segment 7 bases; nucleotides outside the gene matches: 7. This CDR3 is built from 15 residues. Germline CDR1 reads SEHNR; CDR2 reads FQNEAQ (reference sequence). The CDR3 DNA follows: TGTGCCAGCAGCCTCATAGCGGGGGGGATGAATGAGCAGTTCTTC. Translated: CASSLIAGGMNEQFF.

This chain links TRBV2 with TRBJ2-1; possibly TRBD1 or TRBD2 for D (5 bases each). Trimming removed 8 bases at V and 2 bases at J, with 13 bases between. The CDR3 is 14 amino acids. Per germline, CDR1 SNHLY and CDR2 FYNNEI. CDR3 region: CASSYGGPYNEQFF. The DNA for the CDR3 is TGTGCCAGCTCTTATGGGGGACCCTACAATGAGCAGTTCTTC.

This clonotype was seen a few times. J is TRBJ1-1 and V is TRBV5-4; possibly TRBD1 for D (6 bases). Germline loops: CDR1 SGHNT, CDR2 YYREEE (reference sequence). The V and J ends lost 4 bases and 7 bases respectively, with 14 bases between them. CDR3 length: 13 amino acids. The CDR3 is CASSTGRGREAFF. CDR3 bases: TGTGCCAGCAGCACGGGACGGGGGCGTGAAGCTTTCTTT.

CDR3 region: CASSPGSPAVYTF. The DNA of the CDR3 is TGTGCCAGCAGCCCAGGGAGCCCAGCTGTCTACACCTTC. V and J are TRBV12-3 or TRBV12-4 and TRBJ1-2; D is perhaps TRBD1 (5 bases). Trimming took 6 bases from V and 10 from J, leaving 18 bases between them. This CDR3 has 13 residues.

This clonotype was seen just once. The chain uses TRBV19 and TRBJ2-3, with a tentative D call TRBD2 (5 bases). Per germline, CDR1 LNHDA and CDR2 SQIVND (reference sequence). The CDR3 sequence is 17 residues long. Trimming shortened V by 2 bases and J by 2 bases, and 17 bases separated the two germline ends. CDR3 DNA sequence: TGTGCCAGTAGTATATACGGTCCAGCGGAGACCACAGATACGCAGTATTTT. Translation: CASSIYGPAETTDTQYF.

The rearrangement joins TRBV6-5 to TRBJ2-5; tentative D call: TRBD1 (6 bases). The CDR3 contains 13 residues. V lost 3 bases and J 5 bases, leaving 10 bases between the germline ends. From germline, CDR1 is MNHEY and CDR2 SVGAGI. The DNA of the CDR3 is TGTGCCAGCAGTTATGGGGGCTGGGAGACCCAGTACTTC. Amino acids: CASSYGGWETQYF.

This clonotype occurred a few times. The V call is TRBV9, the J call TRBJ2-3, with no clear D. This CDR3 region has 16 residues. V dropped 0 bases and J dropped 0 bases, with 11 bases sitting between them. CDR1 and CDR2 from the germline V gene are SGDLS and YYNGEE. The CDR3 DNA reads as TGTGCCAGCAGCGTAGAGCACTTCCCTAGCACAGATACGCAGTATTTT. Protein: CASSVEHFPSTDTQYF.

In its sample, this clonotype was seen a few times. The chain combines TRBV27 with TRBJ2-2, with a possible D match to TRBD1 (6 bases). V was shortened by 5 bases and J by 4 bases, with 17 bases between the two germline ends. Germline V gene lookup returns CDR1 MNHEY and CDR2 SMNVEV (reference sequence). This CDR3 is built from 16 residues. CDR3 amino acids: CASSAGTHGPTGELFF. Here the CDR3 DNA reads TGTGCCAGCAGTGCCGGGACACACGGGCCCACCGGGGAGCTGTTTTTT.

The sample holds many counts of this clonotype. V usage is TRBV7-8 and J usage is TRBJ2-5, with D hard to call. CDR3 length equals 14 residues. The V end was cut by 5 bases, the J end by 10 bases, with 20 bases between. The V gene's germline CDR1 is SGHVS and CDR2 FQNEAQ. This chain's CDR3 is CASSPWATPEGQYF. The CDR3 nucleotides read TGTGCCAGCAGCCCCTGGGCTACCCCAGAAGGCCAGTACTTC.

This clonotype was detected many times. This chain connects TRBV6-5 to TRBJ1-2, with D possibly matching TRBD1 (6 bases). Per germline, CDR1 MNHEY and CDR2 SVGAGI. V shed 2 bases and J shed 8 bases, with 9 bases lying between them. The CDR3 spans 12 residues. Here the CDR3 DNA reads TGTGCCAGCAGTTACACAGGGCACGGCTACACCTTC. Protein product: CASSYTGHGYTF.

This clonotype was found many times. The chain joins TRBV7-2 to TRBJ1-2; the D is unclear. Per germline, CDR1 SGHTA and CDR2 FQGNSA. With 11 bases removed from V and 4 bases from J, the gap between germline ends came to 20 bases. The CDR3 loop spans 14 amino acids. For the CDR3, the DNA is TGTGCCGCAGCAGGTCCCGGAGACTTCTATGGCTACACCTTC. Protein: CAAAGPGDFYGYTF.

The CDR3 here is CASSYAFQGEQFF. In DNA, the CDR3 is TGTGCCAGCAGTTACGCGTTTCAGGGTGAGCAGTTCTTC. The chain uses TRBV6-8 and TRBJ2-1; perhaps TRBD1 as D (5 bases). V lost 2 bases to trimming and J lost 9 bases, with 11 bases between them. Germline assignment: CDR1 MNHGY and CDR2 SAAAGT. The CDR3 consists of 13 residues.

This clonotype was counted a single time. V is TRBV6-6 and J is TRBJ1-3, with 8 bases matching TRBD1. Per germline, CDR1 MNHNY and CDR2 SVGAGI (reference sequence). The CDR3 spans 16 residues. Trimming removed 5 bases from V and 0 bases from J; junction bases left unmatched: 6. CDR3 sequence: CASSDRGLRSGNTIYF. The CDR3 DNA sequence: TGTGCCAGCAGTGACAGGGGACTGCGCTCTGGAAACACCATATATTTT.

In this sample, this clonotype turned up many times. The chain combines TRBV27 with TRBJ2-2, with unresolved D. Deletions cut 5 bases from V and 4 bases from J, with 8 bases between. This CDR3 contains 13 residues. The V gene's germline CDR1 is MNHEY and CDR2 SMNVEV (reference sequence). CDR3 bases: TGTGCCAGCAGTCCCTCGGGCACCGGGGAGCTGTTTTTT. This gives the protein CASSPSGTGELFF.

This clonotype has at least ten counts. V is TRBV15 and J is TRBJ2-1; a weak D match, TRBD1 (5 bases). CDR3 length equals 16 residues. Germline values: CDR1 LNHNV, CDR2 YYDKDF (reference sequence). With 0 bases removed from V and 8 bases from J, the gap between germline ends came to 17 bases. CDR3 region: CATSRDRGPGIDEQFF. DNA for the CDR3: TGTGCCACCAGCAGAGATAGGGGCCCCGGTATCGATGAGCAGTTCTTC.

There are a few counts of this clonotype. The chain carries TRBV7-9 and TRBJ2-3; 8 bases line up with TRBD2. The V gene end was trimmed by 5 bases and the J gene end by 1 base; junction bases not matched to a gene: 8. CDR1 and CDR2 (germline): SEHNR, FQNEAQ (reference sequence). CDR3 size: 16 residues. CDR3 in amino acids: CASSLLWRGGTDTQYF. CDR3 nucleotide sequence: TGTGCCAGCAGCCTGCTGTGGCGGGGGGGCACAGATACGCAGTATTTT.

The CDR3: CASSWKTRLAGGPEETQYF. The CDR3 DNA is TGTGCCAGCAGCTGGAAAACACGACTAGCGGGGGGGCCTGAAGAGACCCAGTACTTC. V is TRBV7-2 and J is TRBJ2-5, with 14 bases fitting TRBD2. The trim removed 4 bases at V and 3 bases at J, leaving 13 bases unmatched. Germline assignment: CDR1 SGHTA and CDR2 FQGNSA. The CDR3 has 19 residues.

This clonotype was observed a handful of times. This chain connects TRBV7-9 to TRBJ1-1; no firm D call. Germline assignment: CDR1 SEHNR and CDR2 FQNEAQ (reference sequence). The CDR3 is 13 residues long. V lost 1 base to trimming and J lost 7 bases, with 10 bases between them. The CDR3 nucleotides are TGTGCCAGCAGCTTAGGACCCACGAGTGAAGCTTTCTTT. This translates into CASSLGPTSEAFF.

The V gene is TRBV13, the J gene TRBJ2-7; unclear D gene. The CDR3 consists of 16 residues. Germline V gene sequence: CDR1 PRHDT, CDR2 FYEKMQ (reference sequence). V lost 1 base to trimming and J lost 2 bases, with 15 bases between them. The CDR3 region has the DNA TGTGCCAGCAGCTTAGAAGGGTCAACGTCTCCCTACGAGCAGTACTTC. It specifies CASSLEGSTSPYEQYF.

This clonotype was observed at least ten times. The chain couples TRBV6-2 or TRBV6-3 to TRBJ1-5; D is undetermined. Germline CDR1 reads MNHEY; CDR2 reads SVGEGT. The CDR3 has 17 residues. The V end was cut by 0 bases, the J end by 1 base, with 13 bases between. CDR3 protein: CASSYSPYLGSNQPQHF. The CDR3 DNA follows: TGTGCCAGCAGTTACTCGCCCTATCTCGGAAGCAATCAGCCCCAGCATTTT.

This clonotype was seen only a few times. The chain employs TRBV24-1 and TRBJ2-1; no reliable D call. CDR3 length: 15 residues. V lost 3 bases, J lost 0 bases, and 8 bases lay in between. Germline lookup yields CDR1 KGHDR and CDR2 SFDVKD. CDR3 sequence reads: CATSDPRVSYNEQFF. As DNA, the CDR3 is TGTGCCACCAGTGATCCCCGGGTCTCCTACAATGAGCAGTTCTTC.